Listed below are T cell receptor beta chains from one sample, sequenced in a study of tumor-infiltrating lymphocytes in primary liver carcinoma. TCRdb passed the multiplex PCR reads through MiXCR, listing each CDR3 protein once. The data contain about 99,000 distinct CDR3 sequences, roughly 69% of them seen just once; the ten biggest clones take up around 8.8%. The sequencing input was liver tumor tissue from sampling region 5. The receptors derive from a woman aged 60-75 years with primary liver carcinoma and hepatitis B virus infection. The CDR3 runs from the conserved cysteine through the conserved F or W. Each record gives: D gene, V gene, J gene, clone size, CDR3 DNA, CDR3 protein. D genes are given only for firm matches. The size of a clone is reported for some rows only, either as once, few or many, or as a class for expanded clones.

D gene: TRBD1
V gene: TRBV29-1
J gene: TRBJ1-2
clone size: many
CDR3 DNA: TGCAGCGCCGGACAGGGAAACGGCTACACCTTC
CDR3 protein: CSAGQGNGYTF

D gene: NA
V gene: TRBV28
J gene: TRBJ2-7
clone size: once
CDR3 DNA: TGTGCCAGCAGTTTCACGAGAGGGGCCTGGGCAATTAGGGAGCAGTACTTC
CDR3 protein: CASSFTRGAWAIREQYF

D gene: NA
V gene: TRBV13
J gene: TRBJ2-7
clone size: many
CDR3 DNA: TGTGCCAGCAGCTCTAGGCAGTACTTC
CDR3 protein: CASSSRQYF

D gene: NA
V gene: TRBV18
J gene: TRBJ2-5
clone size: NA
CDR3 DNA: TGTGTCAGCTCACCACAAAACGGGATCCAAGAGACCCAGTACTTC
CDR3 protein: CVSSPQNGIQETQYF

D gene: NA
V gene: TRBV29-1
J gene: TRBJ2-2
clone size: NA
CDR3 DNA: TGCAGCGGGCGCGACAGAACCGGGAAGCCGTTTTTT
CDR3 protein: CSGRDRTGKPFF

D gene: NA
V gene: TRBV5-5
J gene: TRBJ2-1
clone size: NA
CDR3 DNA: TGTGCCAGCTGCAGCATGAGAGAGCCTCGGATTGAGCAGTTCTTC
CDR3 protein: CASCSMREPRIEQFF

D gene: NA
V gene: TRBV12-3/TRBV12-4
J gene: TRBJ2-1
clone size: NA
CDR3 DNA: TGTGCCAGTAGTTTAAGTCTCCAGGAAGAGCAGTTCTTC
CDR3 protein: CASSLSLQEEQFF

D gene: TRBD2
V gene: TRBV5-1
J gene: TRBJ2-1
clone size: NA
CDR3 DNA: TGCGCCAGCAGCTTGGAACCCTTTCTCACTAGCGGGGAATACTATGAGCAGTTCTTC
CDR3 protein: CASSLEPFLTSGEYYEQFF

D gene: NA
V gene: TRBV12-3/TRBV12-4
J gene: TRBJ2-1
clone size: NA
CDR3 DNA: TGTGCCAGCAGTTCAACATGCAATGAGCACTTCTTC
CDR3 protein: CASSSTCNEHFF

D gene: TRBD1
V gene: TRBV5-1
J gene: TRBJ2-5
clone size: once
CDR3 DNA: TGCGCCAGCAGCCTGGGACAGGGGAGTGTGGAGGCCCAGTACTTC
CDR3 protein: CASSLGQGSVEAQYF

D gene: NA
V gene: TRBV11-2
J gene: TRBJ2-2
clone size: NA
CDR3 DNA: TGTGCCAGCAGCGTATTTGGGGGGAACACCGGGAAGCTGTTTTTT
CDR3 protein: CASSVFGGNTGKLFF

D gene: TRBD2
V gene: TRBV11-2
J gene: TRBJ2-7
clone size: NA
CDR3 DNA: TGTACCAGCAGCCCTTGGGGGACTAGCGGGGGGAGGTCCTACGAGCAGTACTTC
CDR3 protein: CTSSPWGTSGGRSYEQYF

D gene: TRBD2
V gene: TRBV11-2
J gene: TRBJ2-5
clone size: NA
CDR3 DNA: TGTGTCAACAGTTTATCGCTAGCGGGAGATACCCAGTACTTC
CDR3 protein: CVNSLSLAGDTQYF

D gene: NA
V gene: TRBV5-1
J gene: TRBJ1-5
clone size: NA
CDR3 DNA: TGCGCCAGCAGCTTGGACGGGGCGTGGCAGCCCCGGCATTTT
CDR3 protein: CASSLDGAWQPRHF

D gene: NA
V gene: TRBV11-2
J gene: TRBJ2-5
clone size: NA
CDR3 DNA: TGTGTCAGCAGTTTGATGGGACCAGAGACCCAGTACTTC
CDR3 protein: CVSSLMGPETQYF

D gene: NA
V gene: TRBV24-1
J gene: TRBJ2-1
clone size: NA
CDR3 DNA: TGTGCCACCGGAGACGGATACAATGAGCATTTCTTC
CDR3 protein: CATGDGYNEHFF

D gene: TRBD1
V gene: TRBV29-1
J gene: TRBJ1-6
clone size: NA
CDR3 DNA: TGCGGCGCCGGACAGGGTGGGAATTCACCCCTCCACTTT
CDR3 protein: CGAGQGGNSPLHF

D gene: NA
V gene: TRBV11-2
J gene: TRBJ2-5
clone size: NA
CDR3 DNA: TGTGCCAGCAGCGGGGGGAGCTCCGGAGCAGAGACCCAACACTTC
CDR3 protein: CASSGGSSGAETQHF

D gene: TRBD2
V gene: TRBV6-5
J gene: TRBJ2-4
clone size: NA
CDR3 DNA: TGTCCCAGCAGACCCAGCGGGAGCCTGAACATTCAGTACTTC
CDR3 protein: CPSRPSGSLNIQYF

D gene: NA
V gene: TRBV28
J gene: TRBJ1-2
clone size: many
CDR3 DNA: TGTGCCAGCAGTTCGAGACCGGCCTATGGCTACACCTTC
CDR3 protein: CASSSRPAYGYTF

D gene: NA
V gene: TRBV4-1
J gene: TRBJ2-3
clone size: NA
CDR3 DNA: TGCGCCAGCAGCCAAGTTTGGGGCAGGGGATTCACAGATACGCAGCATTTC
CDR3 protein: CASSQVWGRGFTDTQHF

D gene: NA
V gene: TRBV15
J gene: TRBJ2-1
clone size: NA
CDR3 DNA: TGTGCCACCAGCAGAACTGTAGTGATAGCGGTAGGAGCCTACAATGAGCAGTTCTTC
CDR3 protein: CATSRTVVIAVGAYNEQFF

D gene: TRBD1
V gene: TRBV29-1
J gene: TRBJ2-7
clone size: many
CDR3 DNA: TGCAGCGTTTTCTCCTCCCCGGGACAGGGTGCCTACGAGCAGTACTTC
CDR3 protein: CSVFSSPGQGAYEQYF

D gene: NA
V gene: TRBV11-2
J gene: TRBJ2-1
clone size: NA
CDR3 DNA: TGTGCCAGCAGCTTAGGGTGGGGAGCCTACAATGAGCAGTTCTTC
CDR3 protein: CASSLGWGAYNEQFF

D gene: NA
V gene: TRBV25-1
J gene: TRBJ2-7
clone size: few
CDR3 DNA: TGTGCCAGCGCAGGTTACTCCTACGAGCAGTACTTC
CDR3 protein: CASAGYSYEQYF

D gene: NA
V gene: TRBV7-8
J gene: TRBJ1-3
clone size: few
CDR3 DNA: TGTGCCAGCAGCCCATCACTCAGGGGAAGCTCTGGAAACACCATATATTTT
CDR3 protein: CASSPSLRGSSGNTIYF

D gene: TRBD1
V gene: TRBV18
J gene: TRBJ1-4
clone size: NA
CDR3 DNA: TGTGCCAACTCACCGGGACAGGGTAACGAAAAACTGTTTTTT
CDR3 protein: CANSPGQGNEKLFF

D gene: NA
V gene: TRBV11-3
J gene: TRBJ2-1
clone size: NA
CDR3 DNA: TGTGTCAGCAGCTTAGATGTCCCGATTGAGCAGTTTTTC
CDR3 protein: CVSSLDVPIEQFF

D gene: TRBD1
V gene: TRBV2
J gene: TRBJ1-2
clone size: many
CDR3 DNA: TGTGCCAGCACAACAGGGGGGTATGGCTACACCTTC
CDR3 protein: CASTTGGYGYTF

D gene: TRBD2
V gene: TRBV29-1
J gene: TRBJ2-1
clone size: many
CDR3 DNA: TGCAGCGTTGAAGTCCCTAGCGGGAGATCCTCCTACAATGAGCAGTTCTTC
CDR3 protein: CSVEVPSGRSSYNEQFF

D gene: NA
V gene: TRBV29-1
J gene: TRBJ2-7
clone size: NA
CDR3 DNA: TGCAGCGTTGATAATGGAGGAGCTAGCTCCTACGAGCAGTACTTC
CDR3 protein: CSVDNGGASSYEQYF

D gene: NA
V gene: TRBV12-3/TRBV12-4
J gene: TRBJ1-1
clone size: NA
CDR3 DNA: TGTGCCAGCAGTTTCTTCAGAGTAAACACTGAAGCTCTCTTT
CDR3 protein: CASSFFRVNTEALF

D gene: NA
V gene: TRBV5-1
J gene: TRBJ1-5
clone size: NA
CDR3 DNA: TGCGCCAGCAGCTTGGAGGGTTCAAGCAATCAGCCCCAGCATTTT
CDR3 protein: CASSLEGSSNQPQHF

D gene: NA
V gene: TRBV7-9
J gene: TRBJ2-5
clone size: many
CDR3 DNA: TGTGCCAGCAGCTTAGGGGTCCGACCAGACTTC
CDR3 protein: CASSLGVRPDF

D gene: NA
V gene: TRBV10-2
J gene: TRBJ1-3
clone size: NA
CDR3 DNA: TGCGCAAGCAATCCAGGTTATTACTCTGGAGACACCATATATTTT
CDR3 protein: CASNPGYYSGDTIYF

D gene: TRBD2
V gene: TRBV20-1
J gene: TRBJ2-5
clone size: NA
CDR3 DNA: TGCAGTGCCCCAGCGGGAGGCCTCACTGAGACCCAGTACTTC
CDR3 protein: CSAPAGGLTETQYF

D gene: NA
V gene: TRBV12-3/TRBV12-4
J gene: TRBJ2-1
clone size: NA
CDR3 DNA: TGTGCCAGCAGATCTCGCCCGCGGGACAGAGACAATGAGCAGTTCTTC
CDR3 protein: CASRSRPRDRDNEQFF

D gene: TRBD1
V gene: TRBV5-1
J gene: TRBJ1-1
clone size: many
CDR3 DNA: TGCGCCAGCAGAGACAGGGGAGGGACTGAAGCTTTCTTT
CDR3 protein: CASRDRGGTEAFF

D gene: NA
V gene: TRBV28
J gene: TRBJ1-1
clone size: NA
CDR3 DNA: TGTGCCAGCGTGGAGACAGGCCTCGGTAACACTGAAGCTTTCTTT
CDR3 protein: CASVETGLGNTEAFF

D gene: TRBD2
V gene: TRBV10-2
J gene: TRBJ2-3
clone size: many
CDR3 DNA: TGCGCCAGCGGTCGACTAGCGGGAACTAGCACAGATACGCAGTATTTT
CDR3 protein: CASGRLAGTSTDTQYF

D gene: TRBD2
V gene: TRBV5-6
J gene: TRBJ2-3
clone size: NA
CDR3 DNA: TGTACCAGCAGTCGAATCGGGACTAGCCAGACACAGCAGTATTTT
CDR3 protein: CTSSRIGTSQTQQYF

D gene: TRBD2
V gene: TRBV5-1
J gene: TRBJ2-1
clone size: NA
CDR3 DNA: TGCGCCAGCAACTTGGGACTAGCGGGATCCCGTGAGTACAATGAGCAGTCCTTC
CDR3 protein: CASNLGLAGSREYNEQSF

D gene: NA
V gene: TRBV19
J gene: TRBJ2-3
clone size: few
CDR3 DNA: TGTGCCGGTAGTATAGTTCCCACAGATACGCAGTATTTT
CDR3 protein: CAGSIVPTDTQYF

D gene: NA
V gene: TRBV6-5
J gene: TRBJ1-5
clone size: NA
CDR3 DNA: TGTGCCAACAGTTATAACGGTAATCAGCCCCAGCACTTT
CDR3 protein: CANSYNGNQPQHF

D gene: NA
V gene: TRBV11-2
J gene: TRBJ1-3
clone size: NA
CDR3 DNA: TGTGCCAGCCGCTCACGCCCGGCCAGGGGAGCGTACTCTGAAAACACCATATATTTT
CDR3 protein: CASRSRPARGAYSENTIYF

D gene: NA
V gene: TRBV5-1
J gene: TRBJ1-6
clone size: many
CDR3 DNA: TGCGCCAGCAGCACAGAACAGGATTCACCCCTCCACTTT
CDR3 protein: CASSTEQDSPLHF

D gene: NA
V gene: TRBV10-3
J gene: TRBJ1-5
clone size: NA
CDR3 DNA: TGTGTCATCAGAGATTGGGGGCGAGGGCAGCCCCAGCATTTT
CDR3 protein: CVIRDWGRGQPQHF

D gene: NA
V gene: TRBV11-3
J gene: TRBJ2-7
clone size: few
CDR3 DNA: TGTTCCAGCAGCCCACAGGGTGCCTACGAACAGTACTTC
CDR3 protein: CSSSPQGAYEQYF

D gene: NA
V gene: TRBV11-2
J gene: TRBJ2-5
clone size: NA
CDR3 DNA: TGTGACAGTAGCTTAGAATCCAAGGGGACCCAGTATTTC
CDR3 protein: CDSSLESKGTQYF

D gene: TRBD1
V gene: TRBV12-3/TRBV12-4
J gene: TRBJ1-2
clone size: once
CDR3 DNA: TGTGCCAGCAGTTTTAGTCAGGAGGGGGCCCTGAACTATGGCTTCACCTTC
CDR3 protein: CASSFSQEGALNYGFTF

D gene: NA
V gene: TRBV12-3/TRBV12-4
J gene: TRBJ2-5
clone size: NA
CDR3 DNA: TGTGTCGGCAGTTACCAGGGTTGGGGAGAGACCCAGTACTTC
CDR3 protein: CVGSYQGWGETQYF

D gene: NA
V gene: TRBV5-1
J gene: TRBJ1-3
clone size: many
CDR3 DNA: TGCGCCAGCAGCTTGGCCGGAGGGACTGGAAACACCATATATTTT
CDR3 protein: CASSLAGGTGNTIYF

D gene: NA
V gene: TRBV6-1
J gene: TRBJ2-2
clone size: many
CDR3 DNA: TGTGCCAGCAGTGGTCTGACCCGGAACACCGGGGAGCTGTTTTTT
CDR3 protein: CASSGLTRNTGELFF

D gene: TRBD1
V gene: TRBV10-3
J gene: TRBJ2-3
clone size: NA
CDR3 DNA: TGTACCATCAGTTCAGCGGCCGGGACAGGGGGCACAGATACGCAGTATTTT
CDR3 protein: CTISSAAGTGGTDTQYF

D gene: TRBD1
V gene: TRBV7-9
J gene: TRBJ1-6
clone size: many
CDR3 DNA: TGTGCCAGCAGCTTGGACAGGAGGAATTCACCCCTCCACTTT
CDR3 protein: CASSLDRRNSPLHF